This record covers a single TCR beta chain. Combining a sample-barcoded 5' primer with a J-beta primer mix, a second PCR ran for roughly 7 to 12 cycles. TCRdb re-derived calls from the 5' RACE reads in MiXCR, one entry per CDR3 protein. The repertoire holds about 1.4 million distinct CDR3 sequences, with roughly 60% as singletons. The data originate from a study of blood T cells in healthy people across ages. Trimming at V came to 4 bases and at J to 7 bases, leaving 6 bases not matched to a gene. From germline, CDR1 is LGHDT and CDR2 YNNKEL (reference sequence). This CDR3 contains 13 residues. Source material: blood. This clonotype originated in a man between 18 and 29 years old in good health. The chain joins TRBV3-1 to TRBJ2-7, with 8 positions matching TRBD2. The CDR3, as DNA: TGTGCCAGCAGCCTCGGGAGGGCCAGAGAGCAGTACTTC. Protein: CASSLGRAREQYF.